Below, 8 T cell receptor beta chains from the same sample are listed, as sequenced in a study of cytomegalovirus exposure and HLA in healthy donors (dated by TCRdb to 2016 to 2017). The library relied on the immunoSEQ multiplex PCR assay. The multiplex PCR relied on a mix of 60 forward primers for TCR Vbeta segments and 13 reverse primers for TCR Jbeta segments. In its TCRdb copy, this immuneACCESS table keeps in-frame sequences only and misses some clones. Where compared with another copy, unresolved V genes explain less than half of these, and the others have no known cause. Across this sample there are 50,000 to 70,000 clones, with about four fifths seen only once. The top ten constitute approximately 3.9% of the sample. The sample taken for sequencing was PBMCs. The receptor set was obtained from a woman aged 40 to 50 in good health and CMV-seronegative.

A single count supports this clone. The V call is TRBV19, the J call TRBJ2-1, with D uncertain. The CDR3 contains 15 residues. V was trimmed by 4 bases and J by 8 bases, leaving 18 bases between them. Germline values: CDR1 LNHDA, CDR2 SQIVND (reference sequence). This chain's CDR3 is CASSTRVPGFDEQFF. The DNA for the CDR3 is TGTGCCAGTAGTACTCGGGTTCCCGGATTCGATGAGCAGTTCTTC.

The rearrangement joins TRBV28 to TRBJ1-5; D is unresolved. Germline loops: CDR1 MDHEN, CDR2 SYDVKM. This CDR3 has 14 amino acids. Between the trimmed V and J ends, which lost 3 bases and 1 base, there was a span of 7 bases. DNA for the CDR3: TGTGCCAGCAGTTTGGCACAGAGCAATCAGCCCCAGCATTTT. Its protein is CASSLAQSNQPQHF.

The V and J genes are TRBV7-3 and TRBJ2-6; D not certain. Between the trimmed V and J ends, which lost 6 bases and 4 bases, there was a span of 7 bases. The CDR3 sequence is 13 residues long. Germline V gene data show CDR1 as SGHTA and CDR2 as FQGTGA. The CDR3: CASSLVGANVLTF. The CDR3 DNA sequence: TGTGCCAGCAGTCTCGTGGGGGCCAACGTCCTGACTTTC.

A remark on this clone: A read error is likely here: a far larger clone is one base away. The chain has TRBV7-3 and TRBJ2-3; 10 nucleotides match TRBD1. The germline V gene encodes CDR1 SGHTA and CDR2 FQGTGA. V lost 2 bases to trimming and J lost 2 bases; unmatched junction nucleotides: 1. The CDR3 extends over 15 amino acids. This CDR3 reads CASSLGTGDTDTQYF. The CDR3 coding sequence is TGTGCCAGCAGCTTAGGGACAGGGGACACAGATACGCAGTATTTT.

The V and J genes are TRBV5-3 and TRBJ2-1; 11 nucleotides align to TRBD2. TRBV5-3 is given ORF status, its function remaining uncertain. J lost 1 base, V lost 4 bases, and 10 bases had no gene match. The CDR3 loop spans 18 amino acids. DNA of the CDR3: TGTGCCAGAAGCCGAAATATTACTAGCGGGAGATCCTACAATGAGCAGTTCTTC. Protein product: CARSRNITSGRSYNEQFF.

The chain carries TRBV9 and TRBJ1-1; D might be TRBD1 (5 bases). Looked up from germline, CDR1 is SGDLS and CDR2 is YYNGEE. The V and J ends lost 4 bases and 0 bases respectively, with 19 bases between them. The CDR3 has 17 amino acids. The CDR3 loop is CASSPLRQSGMNTEAFF. The DNA for the CDR3 is TGTGCCAGCAGCCCCCTCCGACAGTCTGGAATGAACACTGAAGCTTTCTTT.

The chain has TRBV2 and TRBJ2-3; TRBD1 agrees at 11 bases. CDR1 and CDR2 (germline): SNHLY, FYNNEI. V lost 6 bases to trimming and J lost 1 base; unmatched junction nucleotides: 6. The CDR3 totals 16 residues. DNA of the CDR3: TGTGCCAGCAGAAGGACAGGGGGCGAGGGCACAGATACGCAGTATTTT. This translates into CASRRTGGEGTDTQYF.

In DNA, the CDR3 is TGCAGTGGACAGAAGAACACTGAAGCTTTCTTT. Translated, it gives CSGQKNTEAFF. V and J are TRBV20-1 and TRBJ1-1, with D possibly matching TRBD1 (5 bases). This CDR3 is 11 amino acids long. The V gene's germline CDR1 is DFQATT and CDR2 SNEGSKA (reference sequence). With 7 bases removed from V and 1 base from J, the gap between germline ends came to 7 bases.